This passage covers 19 T cell receptor beta chains from one sample sequenced in a study of brain T cells in children with intractable seizures. Produced via immunoSEQ multiplex PCR; TCRdb's table is partial and in-frame only. The sample contains about 340,000 clones, over 90% of which appear only once. Indicated time point: blood from clinic visit 5 months post-surgery; TSC patient then seizure free. The sequencing used peripheral blood, collected roughly 5 months after surgery. The source of these receptors is a boy under two years old with tuberous sclerosis and intractable seizures.

The V and J genes are TRBV19 and TRBJ1-4, with D possibly matching TRBD1 (6 bases). Germline V gene data show CDR1 as LNHDA and CDR2 as SQIVND (reference sequence). V lost 3 bases, J lost 8 bases, and 13 bases lay in between. This CDR3 spans 14 amino acids. In DNA, the CDR3 is TGTGCCAGTAGTATCGGGGGGCTAGGGGAAAAACTGTTTTTT. Protein sequence: CASSIGGLGEKLFF.

This chain uses TRBV27 with TRBJ2-1; D gene ambiguous. The CDR3 covers 13 residues. Trimming took 6 bases from V and 7 from J, leaving 13 bases between them. CDR1 is MNHEY and CDR2 is SMNVEV in the germline V gene (reference sequence). The CDR3 reads CASSSGSWNEQFF. The CDR3 bases are TGTGCCAGCAGCTCTGGGTCTTGGAATGAGCAGTTCTTC.

V gene TRBV7-8 combines with J gene TRBJ2-1, with 9 bases lining up with TRBD2. Trimming cost V 5 bases and J 2 bases; bases outside gene matches: 7. CDR3 length equals 16 residues. CDR1 SGHVS and CDR2 FQNEAQ come from the germline V gene. CDR3 in DNA: TGTGCCAGCAGCCATTCCCGACTAGCGGCCTACAATGAGCAGTTCTTC. It is translated as CASSHSRLAAYNEQFF. The complete variable domain, with remaining parts taken from reference TRBV7-8 and TRBJ2-1, reads GAGVSQSPRYKVAKRGQDVALRCDPISGHVSLFWYQQALGQGPEFLTYFQNEAQLDKSGLPSDRFFAERPEGSVSTLKIQRTQQEDSAVYLCASSHSRLAAYNEQFFGPGTRLTVL.

The CDR3 DNA reads TGTGCCAGCAGCCGGGCGGGCTTAGCAACTAATGAAAAACTGTTTTTT. Translation: CASSRAGLATNEKLFF. This sequence joins TRBV3-1 (or the pseudogene TRBV3-2) and TRBJ1-4; D call uncertain. With 4 bases removed from V and 0 bases from J, the gap between germline ends came to 12 bases. In germline, CDR1 is LGHDT, CDR2 YNNKEL (reference sequence). This CDR3 has 16 residues.

The chain is built from TRBV2 and TRBJ1-5, with D unresolved. Germline V lookup: CDR1 SNHLY, CDR2 FYNNEI. The CDR3 totals 16 residues. V lost 4 bases and J lost 0, with 13 bases in between. CDR3 loop: CASSGLAHYSNQPQHF. The CDR3 DNA reads as TGTGCCAGCAGTGGGTTGGCCCACTATAGCAATCAGCCCCAGCATTTT.

The chain is built from TRBV11-2 and TRBJ2-5, with 10 bases aligning to TRBD2. Germline CDR1 reads SGHAT; CDR2 reads FQNNGV. With V trimmed by 5 bases and J by 4 bases, 13 bases remained unmatched. The CDR3 length is 17 residues. The CDR3 DNA reads as TGTGCCAGCAGCCAAGGCCGGAGCGGGAGGGCCGGAGAGACCCAGTACTTC. Translating it yields CASSQGRSGRAGETQYF.

This CDR3 reads CASRASGNTIYF. CDR3 DNA sequence: TGTGCCAGCAGGGCTTCTGGAAACACCATATATTTT. This chain joins TRBV6-5 and TRBJ1-3; D not resolved. CDR1 is MNHEY, CDR2 SVGAGI, per germline. CDR3 length: 12 residues. Trimming removed 6 bases at V and 1 base at J, with 4 bases between.

Details on this clone: Other DNA sequences within the sample encode an identical CDR3. The rearrangement uses TRBV3-1 (or the pseudogene TRBV3-2) and TRBJ2-2; TRBD1 matches 9 bases. The CDR3 spans 16 residues. The V and J ends lost 2 bases and 0 bases, in that order; junction bases with no gene match: 1. Germline CDR1 is LGHDT and CDR2 is YNNKEL (reference sequence). The CDR3 region is CASSQRQGANTGELFF. CDR3 coding DNA: TGTGCCAGCAGCCAACGACAGGGGGCGAACACCGGGGAGCTGTTTTTT.

In nucleotides, the CDR3 is TGTGCCAGCAGCCTTGTTTACCAAGAGACCCAGTACTTC. Amino acid sequence: CASSLVYQETQYF. The chain links TRBV5-4 to TRBJ2-5; D is undetermined. Per germline, CDR1 SGHNT and CDR2 YYREEE (reference sequence). V lost 4 bases, J lost 0 bases, and 7 bases lay in between. The CDR3 extends over 13 amino acids.

The rearrangement joins TRBV19 to TRBJ2-1; D is possibly TRBD2 (5 bases). The CDR3 runs to 15 residues. Germline values: CDR1 LNHDA, CDR2 SQIVND (reference sequence). V was pared by 1 base and J by 7 bases, with 14 bases between. The CDR3 spells CASSIGGNDRNEQFF. The CDR3, as DNA: TGTGCCAGTAGTATAGGAGGGAACGATAGGAATGAGCAGTTCTTC.

The V and J genes are TRBV6-5 and TRBJ1-2; 9 positions match TRBD1. Trimming removed 8 bases from V and 2 bases from J; junction bases left unmatched: 0. Germline CDR1 and CDR2: MNHEY and SVGAGI. The CDR3 length is 12 residues. The CDR3 DNA reads TGTGCCAGCGGGACAGGGAACTATGGCTACACCTTC. Protein product: CASGTGNYGYTF.

The chain uses TRBV7-6 and TRBJ1-6; no clear D. Germline V gene sequence: CDR1 SGHVS, CDR2 FNYEAQ. This CDR3 region has 12 residues. V lost 5 bases and J lost 6, with 5 bases in between. As DNA, the CDR3 is TGTGCCAGCAGCCCCCCTAATTCACCCCTCCACTTT. Protein: CASSPPNSPLHF.

The chain couples TRBV24-1 to TRBJ2-1, with D maybe TRBD2 (6 bases). The germline gives CDR1 KGHDR, CDR2 SFDVKD. CDR3 length equals 14 residues. Trimming shortened V by 6 bases and J by 0 bases, and 8 bases separated the two germline ends. In DNA, the CDR3 is TGTGCCACCAGTACGGGGGACTCCTACAATGAGCAGTTCTTC. Translation gives CATSTGDSYNEQFF.

In its sample, this clone was seen once. This chain connects TRBV15 to TRBJ1-1; perhaps TRBD1 as D (5 bases). The germline V gene encodes CDR1 LNHNV and CDR2 YYDKDF (reference sequence). The V end was cut by 3 bases, the J end by 5 bases, with 13 bases between. The CDR3 length is 14 residues. The CDR3 is CATSRTAGQTEAFF. The CDR3 nucleotides read TGTGCCACCAGCAGGACGGCAGGGCAGACTGAAGCTTTCTTT.

J is TRBJ2-3 and V is TRBV6-4, with D perhaps TRBD2 (6 bases). Per the germline V gene, CDR1 is MRHNA and CDR2 is SNTAGT. The V end was cut by 11 bases, the J end by 11 bases, with 14 bases between. This CDR3 comprises 10 residues. This CDR3 is CAGTGVGQYF. The CDR3 coding sequence is TGTGCCGGGACGGGGGTAGGGCAGTATTTT.

V and J are TRBV27 and TRBJ2-1; 10 nucleotides agree with TRBD2. Germline V lookup: CDR1 MNHEY, CDR2 SMNVEV (reference sequence). The CDR3 extends over 15 amino acids. V dropped 1 base and J dropped 10; count of bases not matched to a gene: 7. CDR3 nucleotides: TGTGCCAGCAGTTTATTAGCGGGAGGCCGGGAGGAGCAGTTCTTC. This encodes CASSLLAGGREEQFF.

The chain employs TRBV30 and TRBJ2-7; 10 positions match TRBD2. CDR1 and CDR2 (germline): GTSNPN, SVGIG (reference sequence). CDR3 length: 16 amino acids. The J segment lost 0 bases and the V segment lost 3 bases, leaving 8 bases of the junction unmatched. CDR3 sequence: CAWSEAAGGHSYEQYF. CDR3 bases: TGTGCCTGGAGCGAGGCAGCGGGAGGGCACTCCTACGAGCAGTACTTC.

The CDR3 DNA follows: TGTGCCAGCCTAACTAGCGCGAGGGCCTACGAGCAGTACTTC. Translating gives CASLTSARAYEQYF. The gene calls are TRBV7-2 and TRBJ2-7; 7 positions agree with TRBD2. The J segment lost 2 bases and the V segment lost 8 bases, leaving 9 bases of the junction unmatched. This CDR3 spans 14 amino acids. Germline CDR1 and CDR2: SGHTA and FQGNSA.

The chain couples TRBV5-4 to TRBJ2-7, with D perhaps assigned TRBD1 or TRBD2 (5 bases each). The CDR3 covers 12 residues. Per the germline V gene, CDR1 is SGHNT and CDR2 is YYREEE (reference sequence). Trimming removed 8 bases from V and 5 bases from J, with 14 bases in between. As DNA, the CDR3 is TGTGCCAGTACCAAGATGGGGGACGAGCAGTACTTC. Translating it yields CASTKMGDEQYF.